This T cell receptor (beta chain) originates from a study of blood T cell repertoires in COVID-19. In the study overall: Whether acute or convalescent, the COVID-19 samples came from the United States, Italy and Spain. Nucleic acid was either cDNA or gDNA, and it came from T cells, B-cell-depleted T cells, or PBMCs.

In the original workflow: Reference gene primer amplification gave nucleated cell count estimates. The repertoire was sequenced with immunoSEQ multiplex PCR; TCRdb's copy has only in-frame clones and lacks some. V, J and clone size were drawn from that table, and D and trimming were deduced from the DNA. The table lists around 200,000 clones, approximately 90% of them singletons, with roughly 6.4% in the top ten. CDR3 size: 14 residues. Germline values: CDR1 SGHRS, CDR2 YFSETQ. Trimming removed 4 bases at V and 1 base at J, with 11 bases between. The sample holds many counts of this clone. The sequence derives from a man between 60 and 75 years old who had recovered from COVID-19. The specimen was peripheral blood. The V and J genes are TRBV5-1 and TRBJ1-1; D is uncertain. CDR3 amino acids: CASSRTTGNTEAFF. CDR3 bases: TGCGCCAGCAGCCGAACAACGGGGAACACTGAAGCTTTCTTT.